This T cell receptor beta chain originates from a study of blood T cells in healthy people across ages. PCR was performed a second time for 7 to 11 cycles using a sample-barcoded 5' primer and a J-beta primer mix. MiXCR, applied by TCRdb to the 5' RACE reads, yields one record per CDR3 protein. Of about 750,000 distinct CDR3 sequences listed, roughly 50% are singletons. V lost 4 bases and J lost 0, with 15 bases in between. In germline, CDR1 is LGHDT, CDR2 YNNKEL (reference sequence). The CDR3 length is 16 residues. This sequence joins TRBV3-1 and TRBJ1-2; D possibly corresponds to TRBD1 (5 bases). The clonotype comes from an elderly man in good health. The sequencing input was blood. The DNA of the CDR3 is TGTGCCAGCAGCCGTCGGGGCAGCCAGACTAACTATGGCTACACCTTC. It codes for CASSRRGSQTNYGYTF.